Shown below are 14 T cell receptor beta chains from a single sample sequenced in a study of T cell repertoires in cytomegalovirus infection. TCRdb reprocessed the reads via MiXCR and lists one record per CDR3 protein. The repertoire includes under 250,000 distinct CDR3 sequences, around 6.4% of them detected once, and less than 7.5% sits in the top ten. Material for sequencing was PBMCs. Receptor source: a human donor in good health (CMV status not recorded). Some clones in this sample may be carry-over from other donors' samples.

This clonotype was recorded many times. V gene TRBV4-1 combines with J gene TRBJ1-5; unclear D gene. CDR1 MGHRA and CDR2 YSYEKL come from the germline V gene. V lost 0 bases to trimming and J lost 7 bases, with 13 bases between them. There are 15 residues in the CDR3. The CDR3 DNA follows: TGCGCCAGCAGCCAAGAGGGCCTTACAAAACAGCCCCAGCATTTT. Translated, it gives CASSQEGLTKQPQHF.

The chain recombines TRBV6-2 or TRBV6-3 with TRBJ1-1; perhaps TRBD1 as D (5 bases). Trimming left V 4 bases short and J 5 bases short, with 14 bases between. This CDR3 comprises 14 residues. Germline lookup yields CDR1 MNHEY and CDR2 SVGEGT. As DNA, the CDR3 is TGTGCCAGCAGTTGGGGGAGAGGTGGTACTGAAGCTTTCTTT. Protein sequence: CASSWGRGGTEAFF.

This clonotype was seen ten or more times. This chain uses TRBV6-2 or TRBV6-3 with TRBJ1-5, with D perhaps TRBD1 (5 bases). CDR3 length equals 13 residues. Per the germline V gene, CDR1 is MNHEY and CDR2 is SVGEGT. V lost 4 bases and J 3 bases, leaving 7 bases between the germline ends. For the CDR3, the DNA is TGTGCCAGCAGTTCAGGGTTCAATCAGCCCCAGCATTTT. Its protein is CASSSGFNQPQHF.

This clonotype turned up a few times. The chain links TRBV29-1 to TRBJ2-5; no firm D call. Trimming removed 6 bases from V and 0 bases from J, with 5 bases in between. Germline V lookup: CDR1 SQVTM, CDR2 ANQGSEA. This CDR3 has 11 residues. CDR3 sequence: CSVRYQETQYF. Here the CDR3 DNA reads TGCAGCGTACGATACCAAGAGACCCAGTACTTC.

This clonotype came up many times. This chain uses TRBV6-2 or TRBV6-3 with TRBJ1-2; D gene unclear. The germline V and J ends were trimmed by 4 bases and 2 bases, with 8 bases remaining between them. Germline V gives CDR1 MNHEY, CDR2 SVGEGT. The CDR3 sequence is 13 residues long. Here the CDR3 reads CASSFNRNYGYTF. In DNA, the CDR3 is TGTGCCAGCAGTTTTAACAGAAACTATGGCTACACCTTC.

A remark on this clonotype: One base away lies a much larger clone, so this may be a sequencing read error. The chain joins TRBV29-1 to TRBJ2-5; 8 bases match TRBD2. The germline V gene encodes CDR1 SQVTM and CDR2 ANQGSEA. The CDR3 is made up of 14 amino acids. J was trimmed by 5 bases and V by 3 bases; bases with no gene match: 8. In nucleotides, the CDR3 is TGCAGCGTTGATCGCGGGGGGCGTAGGGAGACCCAGTACTTC. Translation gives CSVDRGGRRETQYF.

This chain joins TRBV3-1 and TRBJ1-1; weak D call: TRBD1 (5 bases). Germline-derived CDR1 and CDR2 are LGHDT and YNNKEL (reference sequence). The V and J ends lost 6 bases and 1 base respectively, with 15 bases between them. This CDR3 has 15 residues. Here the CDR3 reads CASRPSGTGNTEAFF. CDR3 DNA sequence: TGTGCCAGCAGACCCTCTGGGACGGGGAACACTGAAGCTTTCTTT.

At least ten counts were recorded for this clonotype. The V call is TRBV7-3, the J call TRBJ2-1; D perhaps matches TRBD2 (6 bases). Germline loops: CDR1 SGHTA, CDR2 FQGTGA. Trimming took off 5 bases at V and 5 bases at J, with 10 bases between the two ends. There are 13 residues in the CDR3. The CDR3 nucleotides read TGTGCCAGCAGCCCGGGACTCAACAATGAGCAGTTCTTC. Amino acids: CASSPGLNNEQFF.

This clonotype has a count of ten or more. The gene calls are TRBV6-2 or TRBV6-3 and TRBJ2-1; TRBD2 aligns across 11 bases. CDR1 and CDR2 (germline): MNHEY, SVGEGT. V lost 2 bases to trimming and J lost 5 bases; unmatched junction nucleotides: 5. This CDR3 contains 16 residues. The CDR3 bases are TGTGCCAGCAGTTACACTCTAGCGGGGGGTAACAATGAGCAGTTCTTC. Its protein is CASSYTLAGGNNEQFF.

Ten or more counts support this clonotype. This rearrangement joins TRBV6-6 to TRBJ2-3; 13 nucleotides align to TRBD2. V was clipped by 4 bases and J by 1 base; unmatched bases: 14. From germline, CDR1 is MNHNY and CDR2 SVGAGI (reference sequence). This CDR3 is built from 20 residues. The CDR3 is CASSSFPGLAGILRTDTQYF. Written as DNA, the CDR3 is TGTGCCAGCAGTTCCTTTCCGGGACTAGCGGGGATCCTGCGCACAGATACGCAGTATTTT.

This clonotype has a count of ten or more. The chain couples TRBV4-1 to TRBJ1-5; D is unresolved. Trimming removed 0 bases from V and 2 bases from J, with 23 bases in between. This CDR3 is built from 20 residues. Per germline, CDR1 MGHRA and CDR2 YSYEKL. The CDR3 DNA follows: TGCGCCAGCAGCCAAGACGTAATCGGCGGAGGGTGGTCGGGCAATCAGCCCCAGCATTTT. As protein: CASSQDVIGGGWSGNQPQHF.

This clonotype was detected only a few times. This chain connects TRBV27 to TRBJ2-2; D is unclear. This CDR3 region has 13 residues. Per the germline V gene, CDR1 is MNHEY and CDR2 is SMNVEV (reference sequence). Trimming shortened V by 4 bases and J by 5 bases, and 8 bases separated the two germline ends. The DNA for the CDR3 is TGTGCCAGCAGTTGGAGTTCAACCGGGGAGCTGTTTTTT. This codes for CASSWSSTGELFF.

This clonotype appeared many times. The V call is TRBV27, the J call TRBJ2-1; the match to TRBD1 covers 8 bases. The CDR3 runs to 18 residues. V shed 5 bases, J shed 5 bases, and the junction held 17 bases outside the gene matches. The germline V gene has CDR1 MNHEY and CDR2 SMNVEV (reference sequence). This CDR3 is CASSRTGVRTGFNNEQFF. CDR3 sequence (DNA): TGTGCCAGCAGTAGGACGGGGGTCCGGACAGGGTTCAACAATGAGCAGTTCTTC.

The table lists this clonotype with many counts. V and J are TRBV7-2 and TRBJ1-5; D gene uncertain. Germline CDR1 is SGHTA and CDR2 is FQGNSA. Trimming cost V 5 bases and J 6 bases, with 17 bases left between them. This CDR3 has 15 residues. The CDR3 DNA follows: TGTGCCAGCAGCCCTGAATTAGATAAGCGTCAGCCCCAGCATTTT. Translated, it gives CASSPELDKRQPQHF.